This T cell receptor beta chain was identified during a study of early T cells in non-severe SARS-CoV-2 infection. As for the study in general: Sequenced bulk RNA came from whole blood that was unsorted, and chains were unpaired. Overall study results and limits: Using VDJdb, the matching emphasized anti-spike CD8 responses while missing private and CD4 specificities.

A word on this clonotype: The antigen is unknown.

Separate cDNA molecules each had unique molecular identifiers attached to them. Via MiXCR, TCRdb re-called the 5' RACE reads, giving one row per CDR3 protein. The table includes 70,000 to 90,000 distinct CDR3 sequences, approximately 10% detected once. Sequences were obtained from whole blood. The receptor was derived from an adult who was a healthcare worker with PCR-confirmed SARS-CoV-2 infection or an uninfected control (not recorded which).

The CDR3 is CASSAGSLNQPQHF. The CDR3 DNA reads TGCGCCAGCAGCGCCGGGTCCCTAAATCAGCCCCAGCATTTT. The gene calls are TRBV5-1 and TRBJ1-5; D remains ambiguous. Germline V gene data show CDR1 as SGHRS and CDR2 as YFSETQ. V gave up 4 bases and J gave up 4 bases, with 12 bases separating them. This CDR3 is 14 amino acids long.